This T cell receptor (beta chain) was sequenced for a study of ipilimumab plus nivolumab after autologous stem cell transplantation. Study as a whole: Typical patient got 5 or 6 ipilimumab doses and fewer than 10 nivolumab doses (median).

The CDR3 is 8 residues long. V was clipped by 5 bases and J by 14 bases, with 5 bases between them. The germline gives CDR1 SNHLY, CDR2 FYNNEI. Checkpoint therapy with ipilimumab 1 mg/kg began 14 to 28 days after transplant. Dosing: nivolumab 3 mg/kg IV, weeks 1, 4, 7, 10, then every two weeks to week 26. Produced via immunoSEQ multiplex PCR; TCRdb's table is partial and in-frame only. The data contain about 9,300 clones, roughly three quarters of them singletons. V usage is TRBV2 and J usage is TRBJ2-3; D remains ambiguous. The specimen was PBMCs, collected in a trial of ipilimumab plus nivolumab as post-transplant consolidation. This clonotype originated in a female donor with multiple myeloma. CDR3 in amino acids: CASSSRYF. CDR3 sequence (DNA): TGTGCCAGCAGTTCACGGTATTTT.